The 10 T cell receptor beta chains below all came from one sample that was sequenced in a study of T cell responses to AZD1222 COVID-19 vaccine (dated by TCRdb to about 2021). This specimen's time point label, interpreted: baseline before first vaccination. The library was prepared using the immunoSEQ multiplex PCR assay. TCRdb limited this immuneACCESS table to in-frame rearrangements with V and J called. A share of clones is missing; checked studies link under half to unresolved V genes, and the rest is unexplained. The sample table records 90,000 to 120,000 clones; around 90% of these occur just once. In total, the top ten clones hold approximately 1.3% of the sample. This material consisted of peripheral blood, taken on day 0 of AZD1222 vaccination. The source of these receptors is an adult in good health.

This clone has only a few counts. The chain combines TRBV7-8 with TRBJ2-7, with a tentative D call TRBD1 (6 bases). CDR3 length: 12 residues. V lost 1 base and J 5 bases, leaving 6 bases between the germline ends. The germline V gene encodes CDR1 SGHVS and CDR2 FQNEAQ. The CDR3 is CASSLGQDEQYF. Here the CDR3 DNA reads TGTGCCAGCAGCTTAGGACAGGACGAGCAGTACTTC.

J is TRBJ1-2 and V is TRBV5-1; tentatively, D is TRBD1 (5 bases). V was trimmed by 0 bases and J by 8 bases, leaving 8 bases between them. Germline V gene sequence: CDR1 SGHRS, CDR2 YFSETQ. This CDR3 spans 12 amino acids. The CDR3 coding sequence is TGCGCCAGCAGCTTGGAGAGGGGAGGCTACACCTTC. Translation gives CASSLERGGYTF.

The J gene is TRBJ2-2, the V gene TRBV5-5; 7 bases match TRBD2. CDR1 and CDR2 (germline): SGHKS, YYEKEE (reference sequence). The junction had 4 bases not matched to a gene; V was cut back by 4 bases and J by 1 base. This CDR3 is 15 amino acids long. The CDR3 sequence is CASSRSGENTGELFF. The DNA for the CDR3 is TGTGCCAGCAGCCGGAGCGGGGAGAACACCGGGGAGCTGTTTTTT.

This clone was recorded once. The chain couples TRBV6-5 to TRBJ2-7; D is tentatively TRBD1 or TRBD2 (5 bases each). This CDR3 is built from 13 residues. Per germline, CDR1 MNHEY and CDR2 SVGAGI. Between the trimmed V and J ends, which lost 6 bases and 3 bases, there was a span of 12 bases. The CDR3 protein is CASSLGRSYEQYF. CDR3 nucleotides: TGTGCCAGCAGCCTGGGACGGAGCTACGAGCAGTACTTC.

The chain combines TRBV30 with TRBJ1-5, with TRBD1 matching over 8 bases. The CDR3 has 13 residues. Germline CDR1 GTSNPN, CDR2 SVGIG (reference sequence). V lost 5 bases and J lost 2; bases outside the gene matches: 2. CDR3 nucleotides: TGTGCCTGGGACAGGGGTGGCAATCAGCCCCAGCATTTT. Protein product: CAWDRGGNQPQHF. The whole variable domain, filled in from reference TRBV30 and TRBJ1-5, reads SQTIHQWPATLVQPVGSPLSLECTVEGTSNPNLYWYRQAAGRGLQLLFYSVGIGQISSEVPQNLSASRPQDRQFILSSKKLLLSDSGFYLCAWDRGGNQPQHFGDGTRLSIL.

The chain recombines TRBV19 with TRBJ1-4; tentative D call: TRBD1 (5 bases). The CDR3 spans 17 residues. V was shortened by 3 bases and J by 8 bases, with 22 bases between the two germline ends. The V gene's germline CDR1 is LNHDA and CDR2 SQIVND (reference sequence). The CDR3 spells CASSMLPAGKRIEKLFF. Written as DNA, the CDR3 is TGTGCCAGTAGTATGTTGCCCGCAGGGAAAAGAATCGAAAAACTGTTTTTT.

The rearrangement links TRBV28 to TRBJ2-1, with 13 bases lining up with TRBD2. V lost 6 bases and J lost 3; bases outside the gene matches: 2. CDR1 and CDR2 (germline): MDHEN, SYDVKM. The CDR3 has 15 residues. In nucleotides, the CDR3 is TGTGCCAGCAGAGGGACTAGCGGGAACTACAATGAGCAGTTCTTC. Its protein is CASRGTSGNYNEQFF.

The J gene is TRBJ2-2, the V gene TRBV5-6; D unclear. The germline CDR1 and CDR2 sequences are SGHDT and YYEEEE. Deletions cut 2 bases from V and 6 bases from J, with 2 bases between. The CDR3 contains 11 residues. The CDR3 region has the DNA TGTGCCAGCAGCTTCGCCGGGGAGCTGTTTTTT. Amino acids: CASSFAGELFF. Together with reference TRBV5-6 and TRBJ2-2, the CDR3 gives the full variable domain: DAGVTQSPTHLIKTRGQQVTLRCSPKSGHDTVSWYQQALGQGPQFIFQYYEEEERQRGNFPDRFSGHQFPNYSSELNVNALLLGDSALYLCASSFAGELFFGEGSRLTVL.

The rearrangement uses TRBV14 and TRBJ1-1; D may be TRBD1 (6 bases). CDR1 SGHDN and CDR2 FVKESK come from the germline V gene. The V end was cut by 2 bases, the J end by 11 bases, with 12 bases between. The CDR3 totals 12 residues. This chain's CDR3 is CASSQNRVVAFF. The DNA for the CDR3 is TGTGCCAGCAGCCAAAACAGGGTCGTGGCTTTCTTT. The whole variable domain, remainder taken from reference TRBV14 and TRBJ1-1, is EAGVTQFPSHSVIEKGQTVTLRCDPISGHDNLYWYRRVMGKEIKFLLHFVKESKQDESGMPNNRFLAERTGGTYSTLKVQPAELEDSGVYFCASSQNRVVAFFGQGTRLTVV.

The rearrangement links TRBV28 to TRBJ2-7; 9 bases align to TRBD1. There are 14 residues in the CDR3. Trimming cost V 4 bases and J 4 bases; bases outside gene matches: 5. Germline values: CDR1 MDHEN, CDR2 SYDVKM. The CDR3 spells CASSSGQGRYEQYF. DNA of the CDR3: TGTGCCAGCAGTTCCGGACAGGGGAGGTACGAGCAGTACTTC.